This TCR beta chain was obtained from a study of blood T cell repertoires in COVID-19. Some clones are missing from TCRdb's copy, which holds only in-frame ones; the method was immunoSEQ multiplex PCR. The data hold about 300,000 clones, with around 82% observed a single time. This clone was detected once. J lost 2 bases, V lost 0 bases, and 4 bases had no gene match. The CDR3 is 16 amino acids. CDR1 and CDR2 from the germline V gene are MNHEY and SVGEGT. Sequenced material: peripheral blood. The chain employs TRBV6-2 or TRBV6-3 and TRBJ2-7; TRBD1 agrees at 10 bases. The receptor's source is a woman aged 45-60 years with acute or convalescent COVID-19. The CDR3 sequence: CASSYSKTGGAYEQYF. The CDR3 DNA is TGTGCCAGCAGTTACTCGAAGACAGGGGGCGCCTACGAGCAGTACTTC.